Shown below are 14 T cell receptor beta chains from a single sample sequenced in a study of cytomegalovirus exposure and HLA in healthy donors. Both 60 Vbeta primers and 13 Jbeta primers went into the PCR. Produced via immunoSEQ multiplex PCR; TCRdb's table is partial and in-frame only. Of about 160,000 clones listed, around four fifths are singletons. Sequences were obtained from PBMCs. The receptors stem from a woman in her twenties or thirties in good health and CMV-seronegative.

This rearrangement joins TRBV12-1 to TRBJ2-7; the DNA was not used to check the table's D call, TRBD2. TRBV12-1 represents a pseudogene. The CDR3 length is 10 residues. The CDR3 DNA reads as TGTGCCAGCAGCCACTCGGGGGGGTACTTC. Translation: CASSHSGGYF.

This clone has more than one count but fewer than ten. The chain has TRBV19 and TRBJ2-2; TRBD2 matches at 7 bases. Trimming cost V 7 bases and J 6 bases; bases outside gene matches: 11. CDR1 and CDR2 from the germline V gene are LNHDA and SQIVND (reference sequence). This CDR3 region has 15 residues. The CDR3 protein is CASTAGLGGAGELFF. The CDR3 DNA reads TGTGCCAGTACCGCGGGGCTTGGGGGGGCCGGGGAGCTGTTTTTT.

The chain uses TRBV10-3 and TRBJ1-2, with 8 positions matching TRBD1. CDR1 and CDR2 from the germline V gene are ENHRY and SYGVKD. V lost 4 bases to trimming and J lost 4 bases; unmatched junction nucleotides: 5. The CDR3 consists of 14 residues. The CDR3 nucleotides read TGTGCCATCAGTGGGGGGACAGGAGGCTATGGCTACACCTTC. It translates to CAISGGTGGYGYTF.

The V and J genes are TRBV7-2 and TRBJ1-1; 10 nucleotides agree with TRBD1. The germline CDR1 and CDR2 sequences are SGHTA and FQGNSA. The CDR3 runs to 15 residues. The V gene end was trimmed by 5 bases and the J gene end by 3 bases; junction bases not matched to a gene: 6. The CDR3 DNA follows: TGTGCCAGCAGCCCGCGACAGGGGGCGTACACTGAAGCTTTCTTT. Translation gives CASSPRQGAYTEAFF.

The V gene is TRBV18, the J gene TRBJ1-4; TRBD1 matches at 8 bases. Germline CDR1 is KGHSH and CDR2 is LQKENI. V shed 3 bases and J 8 bases; nucleotides not matched to a gene: 11. The CDR3 sequence is 16 residues long. The CDR3 spells CASSPGTGQLGEKLFF. CDR3 coding DNA: TGTGCCAGCTCACCGGGGACAGGACAACTTGGGGAAAAACTGTTTTTT.

The chain links TRBV7-2 to TRBJ2-3; D perhaps matches TRBD2 (5 bases). Looked up from germline, CDR1 is SGHTA and CDR2 is FQGNSA. Trimming stripped 4 bases from V and 6 bases from J, with 14 bases between. The CDR3 has 14 amino acids. The CDR3 region is CASSSRGSRDTQYF. In DNA, the CDR3 is TGTGCCAGCAGCTCACGCGGGTCCCGGGATACGCAGTATTTT.

This chain links TRBV30 with TRBJ2-3; 7 nucleotides match TRBD2. With 4 bases clipped from V and 0 bases from J, the junction kept 7 bases outside the gene matches. The germline CDR1 and CDR2 sequences are GTSNPN and SVGIG (reference sequence). The CDR3 contains 15 residues. The CDR3, as DNA: TGTGCCTGGACCTGGGGGGGAACTAGCACAGATACGCAGTATTTT. Translated, it gives CAWTWGGTSTDTQYF.

The chain recombines TRBV15 with TRBJ2-7; 8 nucleotides match TRBD2. The CDR3 spans 14 residues. CDR1 is LNHNV and CDR2 is YYDKDF in the germline V gene (reference sequence). V dropped 5 bases and J dropped 2; count of bases not matched to a gene: 5. DNA of the CDR3: TGTGCCACCAGCGCCGGGGGGGCCGCCTACGAGCAGTACTTC. Residues: CATSAGGAAYEQYF. The full variable domain, completed using reference TRBV15 and TRBJ2-7, is DAMVIQNPRYQVTQFGKPVTLSCSQTLNHNVMYWYQQKSSQAPKLLFHYYDKDFNNEADTPDNFQSRRPNTSFCFLDIRSPGLGDTAMYLCATSAGGAAYEQYFGPGTRLTVT.

The chain's CDR3 is CASSSVGGAYNEQFF. The CDR3 nucleotides are TGTGCCAGCAGTTCCGTTGGGGGGGCCTACAATGAGCAGTTCTTC. This chain joins TRBV27 and TRBJ2-1, with 7 bases lining up with TRBD2. Germline CDR1 MNHEY, CDR2 SMNVEV (reference sequence). The CDR3 has 15 residues. V lost 4 bases and J lost 2; bases outside the gene matches: 5.

CDR3 sequence reads: CASSLGGGLQTQYF. The CDR3 DNA reads as TGCGCCAGCAGCTTGGGAGGGGGCCTGCAGACCCAGTACTTC. The chain couples TRBV5-1 to TRBJ2-5; 7 positions agree with TRBD1. The CDR3 is made up of 14 amino acids. The germline CDR1 and CDR2 sequences are SGHRS and YFSETQ. V trimming: 0 bases; J trimming: 6 bases; junction bases outside the gene matches: 5.

The rearrangement links TRBV5-1 to TRBJ2-7, with D perhaps matching TRBD2 (6 bases). CDR3 size: 17 residues. Germline CDR1 reads SGHRS; CDR2 reads YFSETQ. The V end was cut by 0 bases, the J end by 0 bases, with 16 bases between. The CDR3 nucleotides are TGCGCCAGCAGCTTGGGGGAGCTGCGGGGTACCTCCTACGAGCAGTACTTC. It encodes CASSLGELRGTSYEQYF.

The chain links TRBV18 to TRBJ1-1, with TRBD1 as a possible D gene (6 bases). CDR1 is KGHSH and CDR2 is LQKENI in the germline V gene. This CDR3 region has 17 residues. V was clipped by 0 bases and J by 0 bases, with 14 bases between them. In DNA form, the CDR3 reads TGTGCCAGCTCACCACCGTCACAGGGACAAATGAACACTGAAGCTTTCTTT. It is translated as CASSPPSQGQMNTEAFF.

The V and J genes are TRBV5-1 and TRBJ2-5, with D hard to call. Germline CDR1 SGHRS, CDR2 YFSETQ. V shed 4 bases and J shed 2 bases, with 9 bases lying between them. CDR3 length equals 13 residues. This CDR3 reads CASSEAHQETQYF. The CDR3 nucleotides are TGCGCCAGCAGCGAAGCCCATCAAGAGACCCAGTACTTC.

V gene TRBV14 combines with J gene TRBJ2-1, with 9 positions matching TRBD1. Per the germline V gene, CDR1 is SGHDN and CDR2 is FVKESK. The CDR3 length is 15 residues. The trim removed 2 bases at V and 5 bases at J, leaving 4 bases unmatched. The CDR3 region is CASSQFGTGHNEQFF. CDR3 DNA sequence: TGTGCCAGCAGCCAATTCGGGACAGGGCACAATGAGCAGTTCTTC.